One and the same sample provided the 20 T cell receptor beta chains below, sequenced in a study of T cells in Graves' hyperthyroidism and ophthalmopathy. TCR beta CDR3 regions were amplified from RNA transcripts. When the TCR CDR3 underwent first-round RT-PCR, the HTBI primer set was used. TCRdb reanalysed the multiplex PCR reads using MiXCR and keeps one entry per CDR3 protein. The sample lists under 350,000 distinct CDR3 sequences; around 13% were seen once. The material sequenced was blood. The receptors come from a woman aged 40 to 55 with Graves' hyperthyroidism.

This clonotype was recorded at least ten times. This chain links TRBV10-2 with TRBJ2-3; 14 bases are a match to TRBD2. CDR3 length: 17 residues. Germline values: CDR1 WSHSY, CDR2 SAAADI. Trimming took 6 bases from V and 1 from J; bases not matched to a gene: 6. CDR3: CASRGTSGSGGTDTQYF. In DNA, the CDR3 is TGCGCCAGCAGGGGGACTAGCGGGAGTGGGGGCACAGATACGCAGTATTTT.

This clonotype was recorded at least ten times. V gene TRBV11-3 combines with J gene TRBJ2-3; no firm D call. The length of the CDR3 is 16 residues. Germline V CDR1 and CDR2: SGHNT, YENEEA. V was shortened by 1 base and J by 2 bases, with 13 bases between the two germline ends. CDR3 residues: CASSLGIGRDTDTQYF. As DNA, the CDR3 is TGTGCCAGCAGCTTAGGAATCGGAAGAGACACAGATACGCAGTATTTT.

This clonotype was found a few times. The chain employs TRBV7-3 and TRBJ2-6, with 8 bases lining up with TRBD1. This CDR3 is 15 amino acids long. The J segment lost 3 bases and the V segment lost 4 bases, leaving 2 bases of the junction unmatched. Germline CDR1 reads SGHTA; CDR2 reads FQGTGA. Written as DNA, the CDR3 is TGTGCCAGCAGCTCGGGACAGGTTGGGGCCAACGTCCTGACTTTC. As protein: CASSSGQVGANVLTF.

The V gene is TRBV20-1, the J gene TRBJ1-3, with no clear D. The CDR3 consists of 14 residues. The V end lost 3 bases, the J end lost 2 bases, and 11 bases lay between the germline ends. CDR1 is DFQATT, CDR2 SNEGSKA, per germline (reference sequence). The CDR3, as DNA: TGCAGTGCTAGGGGGAACCAACCTGGAAACACCATATATTTT. It yields the protein CSARGNQPGNTIYF.

This clonotype appeared many times. The chain couples TRBV7-2 to TRBJ2-7; TRBD2 matches at 12 bases. The CDR3 covers 16 residues. From germline, CDR1 is SGHTA and CDR2 FQGNSA. J lost 6 bases, V lost 1 base, and 7 bases had no gene match. The CDR3 nucleotides read TGTGCCAGCAGCTTAGGGACTAGCGGGACAGGACTCGAGCAGTACTTC. It codes for CASSLGTSGTGLEQYF.

There are many counts of this clonotype. This chain connects TRBV28 to TRBJ1-5; D unresolved. The CDR3 is 14 amino acids. Per the germline V gene, CDR1 is MDHEN and CDR2 is SYDVKM. Trimming removed 7 bases from V and 5 bases from J, with 15 bases in between. The CDR3 here is CASTITPVDQPQHF. CDR3 nucleotide sequence: TGTGCCAGCACCATAACTCCAGTAGATCAGCCCCAGCATTTT.

This clonotype occurred many times. The chain has TRBV7-2 and TRBJ2-3; 9 bases agree with TRBD2. There are 17 residues in the CDR3. Germline CDR1 SGHTA, CDR2 FQGNSA. V shed 5 bases, J shed 1 base, and the junction held 10 bases outside the gene matches. The CDR3 region has the DNA TGTGCCAGCAGCCCCCGAGTAGCGGGAGTGGGCACAGATACGCAGTATTTT. Its protein product is CASSPRVAGVGTDTQYF.

This chain uses TRBV29-1 with TRBJ2-1; TRBD2 matches 7 bases. The CDR3 loop spans 14 amino acids. Germline CDR1 reads SQVTM; CDR2 reads ANQGSEA. With V trimmed by 5 bases and J by 5 bases, 9 bases remained unmatched. CDR3 sequence: CSVYSRLADNEQFF. CDR3 nucleotides: TGCAGCGTTTATTCCCGGCTAGCGGACAATGAGCAGTTCTTC.

This clonotype was recorded a few times. The chain links TRBV5-1 to TRBJ1-4, with D tentatively TRBD1 (6 bases). CDR1 is SGHRS, CDR2 YFSETQ, per germline. The length of the CDR3 is 15 residues. V lost 4 bases and J lost 4, with 14 bases in between. The DNA for the CDR3 is TGCGCCAGCAGCCTGGGGGGGACAAGTAATGAAAAACTGTTTTTT. This gives the protein CASSLGGTSNEKLFF.

This clonotype has ten or more counts. J is TRBJ1-2 and V is TRBV7-8; 11 bases line up with TRBD1. This CDR3 is built from 17 residues. The germline gives CDR1 SGHVS, CDR2 FQNEAQ. Trimming cost V 5 bases and J 5 bases; bases outside gene matches: 13. CDR3 sequence: CASSRPRTGGAGYGYTF. The CDR3 DNA reads TGTGCCAGCAGCCGGCCAAGGACAGGGGGCGCAGGATATGGCTACACCTTC. Filled out from reference TRBV7-8 and TRBJ1-2, the complete variable domain reads GAGVSQSPRYKVAKRGQDVALRCDPISGHVSLFWYQQALGQGPEFLTYFQNEAQLDKSGLPSDRFFAERPEGSVSTLKIQRTQQEDSAVYLCASSRPRTGGAGYGYTFGSGTRLTVV.

This clonotype was recorded many times. The chain's CDR3 is CASSSGTPSAFF. CDR3 coding DNA: TGTGCCAGCAGCAGCGGGACTCCCTCCGCTTTCTTT. This sequence joins TRBV5-6 and TRBJ1-1; a weak D match, TRBD1 (5 bases). The CDR3 contains 12 residues. With 4 bases removed from V and 11 bases from J, the gap between germline ends came to 15 bases. The germline gives CDR1 SGHDT, CDR2 YYEEEE. Full variable domain (missing parts from reference TRBV5-6 and TRBJ1-1): DAGVTQSPTHLIKTRGQQVTLRCSPKSGHDTVSWYQQALGQGPQFIFQYYEEEERQRGNFPDRFSGHQFPNYSSELNVNALLLGDSALYLCASSSGTPSAFFGQGTRLTVV.

In this sample, this clonotype turned up a few times. V usage is TRBV9 and J usage is TRBJ2-2; 11 bases are a match to TRBD2. The CDR3 consists of 16 residues. Germline assignment: CDR1 SGDLS and CDR2 YYNGEE. With 0 bases clipped from V and 6 bases from J, the junction kept 4 bases outside the gene matches. CDR3 DNA: TGTGCCAGCAGCGTAGAGACGGGACTAGCGGCCGGGGAGCTGTTTTTT. Translation gives CASSVETGLAAGELFF.

The genes are TRBV15 and TRBJ1-6; 10 bases map to TRBD1. In germline, CDR1 is LNHNV, CDR2 YYDKDF (reference sequence). The J segment lost 2 bases and the V segment lost 0 bases, leaving 1 base of the junction unmatched. This CDR3 comprises 17 residues. CDR3 DNA sequence: TGTGCCACCAGCAGAGAGACAGGGGGCCCCTATAATTCACCCCTCCACTTT. This sequence encodes CATSRETGGPYNSPLHF.

This clonotype came up many times. V gene TRBV10-3 combines with J gene TRBJ1-5; no definite D call. V dropped 10 bases and J dropped 0 bases, with 25 bases sitting between them. Per the germline V gene, CDR1 is ENHRY and CDR2 is SYGVKD. CDR3 length: 18 amino acids. CDR3 in amino acids: CANHVGPRLPYSNQPQHF. The CDR3 DNA reads as TGTGCCAACCACGTGGGCCCCAGGCTCCCTTATAGCAATCAGCCCCAGCATTTT.

This clonotype came up a few times. The genes are TRBV12-3 or TRBV12-4 and TRBJ2-5; the D gene is possibly TRBD2 (6 bases). The CDR3 sequence is 14 residues long. The V and J ends lost 6 bases and 1 base respectively, with 12 bases between them. The CDR3 sequence is CASSLRDFQETQYF. The DNA for the CDR3 is TGTGCCAGCAGCCTCCGGGACTTCCAAGAGACCCAGTACTTC.

This clonotype was seen many times. The rearrangement uses TRBV15 and TRBJ1-1, with D possibly TRBD1 on 5 matching bases. V lost 8 bases to trimming and J lost 4 bases, with 26 bases between them. This CDR3 spans 17 amino acids. Per germline, CDR1 LNHNV and CDR2 YYDKDF (reference sequence). The CDR3 loop reads CATSSGGRVGGGTEAFF. The CDR3 bases are TGTGCCACCTCATCCGGCGGTCGAGTGGGGGGGGGCACTGAAGCTTTCTTT.

Comment on this clonotype: A much larger clone is a single base away; this may be a read error. This chain uses TRBV7-2 with TRBJ2-3, with TRBD2 matching 9 bases. This CDR3 comprises 14 residues. From germline, CDR1 is SGHTA and CDR2 FQGNSA. Here the CDR3 reads CSSSLGGRAQSQYF. The DNA for the CDR3 is TGTTCCAGCAGCTTGGGCGGGAGGGCCCAATCGCAGTATTTT.

This clonotype was detected ten times or more. The CDR3, as DNA: TGTGCCAGCAGTGAACTCCTAAGCGTGTGGCAGGGGAGCGACGAGCAGTACTTC. Its translation is CASSELLSVWQGSDEQYF. V and J are TRBV2 and TRBJ2-7, with D perhaps TRBD1 (6 bases). The CDR3 extends over 18 amino acids. CDR1 SNHLY and CDR2 FYNNEI come from the germline V gene. The V and J ends lost 2 bases and 5 bases respectively, with 25 bases between them.

This clonotype was counted many times. V and J are TRBV12-3 or TRBV12-4 and TRBJ2-3, with TRBD1 matching over 11 bases. The CDR3 consists of 14 residues. V gave up 5 bases and J gave up 4 bases; unmatched junction bases: 2. CDR3 region: CASSPGQGADTQYF. In DNA, the CDR3 is TGTGCCAGCAGTCCGGGACAGGGGGCAGATACGCAGTATTTT.

The sample holds many counts of this clonotype. The chain uses TRBV11-2 and TRBJ2-7; 8 bases align to TRBD2. CDR1 and CDR2 from the germline V gene are SGHAT and FQNNGV. The junction had 5 bases not matched to a gene; V was cut back by 5 bases and J by 5 bases. This CDR3 is built from 13 residues. The CDR3: CASSGTRGHEQYF. CDR3 coding DNA: TGTGCCAGCAGCGGGACTAGAGGGCACGAGCAGTACTTC. Full variable domain (remainder filled in from reference TRBV11-2 and TRBJ2-7): EAGVAQSPRYKIIEKRQSVAFWCNPISGHATLYWYQQILGQGPKLLIQFQNNGVVDDSQLPKDRFSAERLKGVDSTLKIQPAKLEDSAVYLCASSGTRGHEQYFGPGTRLTVT.